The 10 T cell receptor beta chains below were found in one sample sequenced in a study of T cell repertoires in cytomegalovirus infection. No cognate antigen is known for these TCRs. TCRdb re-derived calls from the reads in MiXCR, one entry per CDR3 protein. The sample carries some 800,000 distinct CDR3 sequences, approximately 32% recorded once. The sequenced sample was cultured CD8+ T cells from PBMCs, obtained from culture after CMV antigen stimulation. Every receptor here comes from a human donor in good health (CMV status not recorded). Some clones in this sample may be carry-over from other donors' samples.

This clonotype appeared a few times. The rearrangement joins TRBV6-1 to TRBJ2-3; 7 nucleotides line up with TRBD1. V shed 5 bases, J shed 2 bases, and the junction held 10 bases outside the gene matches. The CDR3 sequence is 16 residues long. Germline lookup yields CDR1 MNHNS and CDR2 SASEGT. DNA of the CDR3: TGTGCCAGCAGTTGGGGGACAGAAGAAAACACAGATACGCAGTATTTT. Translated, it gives CASSWGTEENTDTQYF.

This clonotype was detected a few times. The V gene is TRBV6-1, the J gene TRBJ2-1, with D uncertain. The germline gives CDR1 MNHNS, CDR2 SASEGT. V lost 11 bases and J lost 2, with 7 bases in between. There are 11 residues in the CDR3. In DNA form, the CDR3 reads TGTGCCTGTACAGCCTACAATGAGCAGTTCTTC. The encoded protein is CACTAYNEQFF.

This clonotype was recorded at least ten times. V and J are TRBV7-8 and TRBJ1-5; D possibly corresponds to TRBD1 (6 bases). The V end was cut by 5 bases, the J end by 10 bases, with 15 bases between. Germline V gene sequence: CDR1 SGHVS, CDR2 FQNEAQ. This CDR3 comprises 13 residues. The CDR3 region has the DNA TGTGCCAGCAGCCAGGGGACCGTCCGACCCCAGCATTTT. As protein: CASSQGTVRPQHF.

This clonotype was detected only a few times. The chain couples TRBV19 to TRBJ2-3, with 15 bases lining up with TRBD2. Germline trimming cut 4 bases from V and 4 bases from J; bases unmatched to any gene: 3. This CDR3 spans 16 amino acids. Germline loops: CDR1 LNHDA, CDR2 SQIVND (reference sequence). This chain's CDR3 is CASSRTSGGAADTQYF. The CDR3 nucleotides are TGTGCCAGTAGTAGGACTAGCGGGGGGGCCGCAGATACGCAGTATTTT.

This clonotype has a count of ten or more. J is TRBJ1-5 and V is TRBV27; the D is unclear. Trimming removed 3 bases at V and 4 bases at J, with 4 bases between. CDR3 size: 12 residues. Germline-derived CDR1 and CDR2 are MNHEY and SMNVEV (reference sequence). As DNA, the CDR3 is TGTGCCAGCAGTTTCGCAAATCAGCCCCAGCATTTT. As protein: CASSFANQPQHF.

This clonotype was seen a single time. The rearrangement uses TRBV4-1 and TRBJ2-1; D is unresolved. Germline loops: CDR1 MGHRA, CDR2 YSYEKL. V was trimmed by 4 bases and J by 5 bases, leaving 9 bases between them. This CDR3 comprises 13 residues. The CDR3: CASSLTIDNEQFF. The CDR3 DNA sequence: TGCGCCAGCAGCCTGACAATTGACAATGAGCAGTTCTTC.

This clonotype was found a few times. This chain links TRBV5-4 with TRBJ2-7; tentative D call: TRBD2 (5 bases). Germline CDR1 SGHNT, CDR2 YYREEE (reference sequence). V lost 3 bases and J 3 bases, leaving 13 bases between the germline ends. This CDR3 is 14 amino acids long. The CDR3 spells CASSYDGVVYEQYF. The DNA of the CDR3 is TGTGCCAGCAGCTATGACGGGGTGGTCTACGAGCAGTACTTC.

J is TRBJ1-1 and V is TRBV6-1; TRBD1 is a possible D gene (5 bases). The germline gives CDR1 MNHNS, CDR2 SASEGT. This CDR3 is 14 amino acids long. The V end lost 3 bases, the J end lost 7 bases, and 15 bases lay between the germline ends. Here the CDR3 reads CASSDLGGQLEAFF. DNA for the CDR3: TGTGCCAGCAGTGATCTGGGGGGTCAGCTTGAAGCTTTCTTT.

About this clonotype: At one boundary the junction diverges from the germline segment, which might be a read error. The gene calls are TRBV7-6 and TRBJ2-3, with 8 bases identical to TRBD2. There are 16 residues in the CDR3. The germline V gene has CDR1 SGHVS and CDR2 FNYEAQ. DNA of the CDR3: TGTGCCACCAGCATCGAGCGGGGGTCAGGCACAGATACGCAGTATTTT. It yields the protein CATSIERGSGTDTQYF.

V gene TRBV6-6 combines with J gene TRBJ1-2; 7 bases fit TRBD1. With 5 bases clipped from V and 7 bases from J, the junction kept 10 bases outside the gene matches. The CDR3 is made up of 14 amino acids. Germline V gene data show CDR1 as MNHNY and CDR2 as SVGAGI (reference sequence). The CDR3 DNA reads TGTGCCAGCAGTCCCAGGGGGGGGGCGGTTGGCTACACCTTC. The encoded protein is CASSPRGGAVGYTF.